The 6 T cell receptor beta chains given below trace back to one sample, sequenced in a study of shared clonotypes between healthy human individuals. Measured with immunoSEQ multiplex PCR; TCRdb has only the in-frame clones, and not every one. This table holds over a million clones, roughly 96% found once. Material for sequencing was naive CD4+ T cells sorted from blood. Subset: CD45RA+ positively selected. These receptors were taken from a young man in good health.

The CDR3 here is CASTQVAGALETQYF. For the CDR3, the DNA is TGTGCCAGCACCCAAGTCGCGGGAGCGCTAGAGACCCAGTACTTC. The chain joins TRBV27 to TRBJ2-5; 7 bases align to TRBD2. V gave up 7 bases and J gave up 4 bases; unmatched junction bases: 12. This CDR3 has 15 amino acids. Germline V gene data show CDR1 as MNHEY and CDR2 as SMNVEV (reference sequence).

The chain carries TRBV11-1 and TRBJ2-2; D call uncertain. This CDR3 is 14 amino acids long. Germline CDR1 SGHAT, CDR2 FQDESV (reference sequence). V gave up 6 bases and J gave up 3 bases, with 11 bases separating them. The CDR3 DNA reads as TGTGCCAGCAGGTCGTTGCAGCACACCGGGGAGCTGTTTTTT. Its translation is CASRSLQHTGELFF.

The chain carries TRBV14 and TRBJ2-3; no definite D call. The CDR3 covers 15 residues. CDR1 and CDR2 from the germline V gene are SGHDN and FVKESK. V shed 3 bases and J shed 2 bases, with 12 bases lying between them. CDR3 DNA: TGTGCCAGCAGCCAGTCTGCGGCCTCCACAGATACGCAGTATTTT. This codes for CASSQSAASTDTQYF.

The chain is built from TRBV5-4 and TRBJ2-1; weak D call: TRBD1 (6 bases). The CDR3 is 17 amino acids. V lost 4 bases to trimming and J lost 2 bases, with 19 bases between them. Germline assignment: CDR1 SGHNT and CDR2 YYREEE (reference sequence). DNA of the CDR3: TGTGCCAGCAGCACGATGGGGGCGCTACCGGCCTACAATGAGCAGTTCTTC. This encodes CASSTMGALPAYNEQFF.

This rearrangement joins TRBV5-1 to TRBJ2-1; no firm D call. Trimming shortened V by 0 bases and J by 7 bases, and 17 bases separated the two germline ends. Germline CDR1 is SGHRS and CDR2 is YFSETQ. The CDR3 has 16 amino acids. CDR3 coding DNA: TGCGCCAGCAGCTTGGCCGCCTCGCTTCCCGGGAATGAGCAGTTCTTC. Its translation is CASSLAASLPGNEQFF.

The chain links TRBV27 to TRBJ2-7, with D possibly TRBD1 on 6 matching bases. The germline V gene encodes CDR1 MNHEY and CDR2 SMNVEV (reference sequence). The CDR3 has 15 residues. V lost 6 bases and J lost 0, with 15 bases in between. CDR3 DNA: TGTGCCAGCAGATTTCAGACAGGTGCCTCCTACGAGCAGTACTTC. Translating gives CASRFQTGASYEQYF.